The 15 T cell receptor beta chains below all came from one sample that was sequenced in a study of blood T cell repertoires in COVID-19. Repertoires were generated with immunoSEQ multiplex PCR, while TCRdb's copy carries only in-frame clones and drops some. The sample has 70,000 to 95,000 clones; around 82% are singletons. Sequencing was performed on peripheral blood. The receptors here all came from a human donor in a cohort sampled during active COVID-19.

V and J are TRBV6-4 and TRBJ1-5, with TRBD1 matching over 7 bases. The CDR3 is 12 amino acids. Trimming cost V 8 bases and J 7 bases; bases outside gene matches: 5. Germline-derived CDR1 and CDR2 are MRHNA and SNTAGT. DNA for the CDR3: TGTGCCAGCGGACAGGCGAGACAGCCCCAGCATTTT. This gives the protein CASGQARQPQHF.

The V and J genes are TRBV29-1 and TRBJ2-1, with D tentatively TRBD1 (6 bases). The CDR3 covers 13 residues. Deletions cut 6 bases from V and 6 bases from J, with 15 bases between. The germline CDR1 and CDR2 sequences are SQVTM and ANQGSEA. CDR3 sequence: CSVSRGRVNEQFF. Written as DNA, the CDR3 is TGCAGCGTATCCAGGGGAAGGGTCAATGAGCAGTTCTTC.

The genes are TRBV13 and TRBJ2-3; 9 bases fit TRBD2. V was clipped by 5 bases and J by 7 bases; unmatched bases: 10. The CDR3 spans 15 residues. Per the germline V gene, CDR1 is PRHDT and CDR2 is FYEKMQ (reference sequence). The CDR3, as DNA: TGTGCCAGCAGCGAAGGCGCGGGGGGGCCGAATACGCAGTATTTT. It encodes CASSEGAGGPNTQYF.

The rearrangement uses TRBV2 and TRBJ2-3, with no clear D. The CDR3 is made up of 12 amino acids. Trimming took off 7 bases at V and 0 bases at J, with 5 bases between the two ends. Per germline, CDR1 SNHLY and CDR2 FYNNEI. CDR3 DNA: TGTGCCAGCACCACTAGCACAGATACGCAGTATTTT. Amino acid sequence: CASTTSTDTQYF.

The chain couples TRBV15 to TRBJ2-3; tentatively, D is TRBD2 (5 bases). Trimming removed 1 base at V and 2 bases at J, with 13 bases between. Germline V gene sequence: CDR1 LNHNV, CDR2 YYDKDF (reference sequence). The CDR3 loop spans 16 amino acids. The CDR3 nucleotides read TGTGCCACCAGCAGAGGAAGGAACGGGGACACAGATACGCAGTATTTT. It yields the protein CATSRGRNGDTDTQYF. The full variable domain, in which reference TRBV15 and TRBJ2-3 provide the parts outside the CDR3, is DAMVIQNPRYQVTQFGKPVTLSCSQTLNHNVMYWYQQKSSQAPKLLFHYYDKDFNNEADTPDNFQSRRPNTSFCFLDIRSPGLGDTAMYLCATSRGRNGDTDTQYFGPGTRLTVL.

This clone appeared once. J is TRBJ2-2 and V is TRBV28, with TRBD2 identical over 7 bases. Germline lookup yields CDR1 MDHEN and CDR2 SYDVKM. This CDR3 is 14 amino acids long. The ends lost 5 bases at V and 9 bases at J; junction bases unmatched: 9. The CDR3 here is CASSRLADHRELFF. The CDR3 coding sequence is TGTGCCAGCAGTCGTCTAGCGGACCACCGGGAGCTGTTTTTT.

This rearrangement joins TRBV30 to TRBJ2-3; TRBD1 matches 11 bases. Germline V CDR1 and CDR2: GTSNPN, SVGIG (reference sequence). This CDR3 has 13 amino acids. The V segment lost 3 bases and the J segment 6 bases; nucleotides outside the gene matches: 2. The CDR3 region has the DNA TGTGCCTGGAGCCGGGACAGGGGGGATACGCAGTATTTT. It yields the protein CAWSRDRGDTQYF.

This chain joins TRBV29-1 and TRBJ2-7; tentatively, D is TRBD1 (5 bases). From germline, CDR1 is SQVTM and CDR2 ANQGSEA. The CDR3 consists of 12 residues. V lost 6 bases, J lost 2 bases, and 11 bases lay in between. CDR3 bases: TGCAGCGTGCGCCCCAGGGCCTACGAGCAGTACTTC. Translation gives CSVRPRAYEQYF.

The V and J genes are TRBV19 and TRBJ2-1, with D possibly TRBD2 on 6 matching bases. The germline CDR1 and CDR2 sequences are LNHDA and SQIVND (reference sequence). The CDR3 length is 16 residues. Deletions cut 4 bases from V and 10 bases from J, with 23 bases between. CDR3 amino acids: CASSTRSGRGTGEQFF. In nucleotides, the CDR3 is TGTGCCAGTAGTACCCGGAGTGGGCGGGGCACGGGGGAGCAGTTCTTC.

This clone was seen a few times. This sequence joins TRBV9 and TRBJ2-2; a weak D match, TRBD1 (6 bases). Deletions cut 4 bases from V and 5 bases from J, with 12 bases between. The CDR3 consists of 14 residues. Germline V gene lookup returns CDR1 SGDLS and CDR2 YYNGEE. The DNA of the CDR3 is TGTGCCAGCAGCCGAAGCAGGGGTACCGGGGAGCTGTTTTTT. It codes for CASSRSRGTGELFF. Full variable domain (rest looked up from reference TRBV9 and TRBJ2-2): DSGVTQTPKHLITATGQRVTLRCSPRSGDLSVYWYQQSLDQGLQFLIQYYNGEERAKGNILERFSAQQFPDLHSELNLSSLELGDSALYFCASSRSRGTGELFFGEGSRLTVL.

This clone appeared once. The chain employs TRBV3-1 (or the pseudogene TRBV3-2) and TRBJ2-7, with unresolved D. Trimming shortened V by 0 bases and J by 1 base, and 10 bases separated the two germline ends. Germline V gives CDR1 LGHDT, CDR2 YNNKEL (reference sequence). This CDR3 has 15 residues. This CDR3 reads CASSQDRSSSYEQYF. Here the CDR3 DNA reads TGTGCCAGCAGCCAAGATCGTAGTAGTTCCTACGAGCAGTACTTC.

The chain links TRBV18 to TRBJ2-1; D is uncertain. The CDR3 totals 16 residues. The V gene lost 6 bases and the J gene lost 5 bases, with 20 bases spanning the gap. From germline, CDR1 is KGHSH and CDR2 LQKENI. In nucleotides, the CDR3 is TGTGCCAGCTCCCCAGCGCTGGCCCCACGGGACAATGAGCAGTTCTTC. Translated: CASSPALAPRDNEQFF.

The chain links TRBV15 to TRBJ1-6, with 7 positions matching TRBD1. V lost 0 bases and J lost 7; bases outside the gene matches: 3. The CDR3 contains 15 residues. CDR1 LNHNV and CDR2 YYDKDF come from the germline V gene (reference sequence). In DNA form, the CDR3 reads TGTGCCACCAGCAGAGATAAGGGGGCGAATTCACCCCTCCACTTT. Translation: CATSRDKGANSPLHF.

The chain recombines TRBV19 with TRBJ1-3, with a tentative D call TRBD1 (5 bases). The length of the CDR3 is 12 residues. Trimming removed 8 bases from V and 3 bases from J, with 8 bases in between. Germline-derived CDR1 and CDR2 are LNHDA and SQIVND (reference sequence). CDR3 in amino acids: CASGRGGNTIYF. CDR3 nucleotide sequence: TGTGCCAGTGGAAGGGGTGGAAACACCATATATTTT.

V and J are TRBV6-5 and TRBJ1-2, with D maybe TRBD1 (5 bases). The CDR3 consists of 12 residues. With 4 bases removed from V and 4 bases from J, the gap between germline ends came to 7 bases. Germline V lookup: CDR1 MNHEY, CDR2 SVGAGI. CDR3 DNA sequence: TGTGCCAGCAGTTCGACAGTCTATGGCTACACCTTC. Protein sequence: CASSSTVYGYTF.